Shown below are 26 T cell receptor beta chains from a single sample sequenced in a study of blood T cell repertoires in COVID-19. Libraries were prepared by immunoSEQ multiplex PCR; TCRdb keeps only in-frame clonotypes and omits some of them. The table has approximately 340,000 clones, about 89% seen once. What was sequenced was PBMCs or T cells enriched from blood (not recorded which). These receptors were taken from a woman in her thirties or forties who had been exposed to COVID-19.

This clone was seen once. The V gene is TRBV5-1, the J gene TRBJ1-1; 10 nucleotides line up with TRBD1. V shed 4 bases and J 6 bases; nucleotides not matched to a gene: 9. The CDR3 runs 15 residues. Germline V gene sequence: CDR1 SGHRS, CDR2 YFSETQ. The CDR3 DNA sequence: TGCGCCAGCAGCGCACCGGGACAGGGGTCGGCTGAAGCTTTCTTT. Translated: CASSAPGQGSAEAFF.

The rearrangement links TRBV3-1 (or the pseudogene TRBV3-2) to TRBJ2-1, with D possibly being TRBD1 (6 bases). Germline CDR1 reads LGHDT; CDR2 reads YNNKEL (reference sequence). CDR3 size: 13 residues. With 4 bases removed from V and 5 bases from J, the gap between germline ends came to 9 bases. CDR3 protein: CASSRRQDNEQFF. The CDR3 DNA reads TGTGCCAGCAGCCGACGACAGGACAATGAGCAGTTCTTC.

The chain links TRBV3-1 (or the pseudogene TRBV3-2) to TRBJ2-5; D gene ambiguous. The V gene lost 1 base and the J gene lost 3 bases, with 9 bases spanning the gap. CDR1 and CDR2 (germline): LGHDT, YNNKEL (reference sequence). The length of the CDR3 is 14 residues. CDR3 sequence (DNA): TGTGCCAGCAGCCAAGGCATAGACAAAGAGACCCAGTACTTC. This gives the protein CASSQGIDKETQYF.

The rearrangement links TRBV3-1 (or the pseudogene TRBV3-2) to TRBJ1-5; no firm D call. The length of the CDR3 is 12 residues. CDR1 and CDR2 (germline): LGHDT, YNNKEL (reference sequence). The V end was cut by 5 bases, the J end by 3 bases, with 5 bases between. This CDR3 is CASSYYNQPQHF. The CDR3 nucleotides read TGTGCCAGCAGCTACTACAATCAGCCCCAGCATTTT.

The table lists this clone with a count of one. The chain joins TRBV2 to TRBJ2-7; perhaps TRBD2 as D (5 bases). Germline V gene lookup returns CDR1 SNHLY and CDR2 FYNNEI. Trimming left V 4 bases short and J 5 bases short, with 15 bases between. The CDR3 consists of 14 residues. As DNA, the CDR3 is TGTGCCAGCAGTGCAAATACTAGAGGGAACGAGCAGTACTTC. Translating it yields CASSANTRGNEQYF.

This clone has more than one count but fewer than ten. The J gene is TRBJ2-4, the V gene TRBV11-3, with 8 nucleotides matching TRBD1. The ends lost 5 bases at V and 6 bases at J; junction bases unmatched: 9. The CDR3 length is 15 residues. Germline CDR1 reads SGHNT; CDR2 reads YENEEA. CDR3 protein: CASSPTQGALNIQYF. The CDR3 DNA is TGTGCCAGCAGCCCCACTCAGGGGGCTTTAAACATTCAGTACTTC.

This chain links TRBV27 with TRBJ1-2; TRBD1 agrees at 7 bases. CDR1 MNHEY and CDR2 SMNVEV come from the germline V gene (reference sequence). The J segment lost 10 bases and the V segment lost 3 bases, leaving 11 bases of the junction unmatched. CDR3 length equals 14 residues. The DNA for the CDR3 is TGTGCCAGCAGTTTCTCTTGGACAGGAAATCCCTACACCTTC. As protein: CASSFSWTGNPYTF.

This clone was seen a handful of times. The chain joins TRBV5-8 to TRBJ1-3, with D tentatively TRBD1 (6 bases). Germline V gene sequence: CDR1 SGHTS, CDR2 YDEGEE. V was shortened by 2 bases and J by 0 bases, with 15 bases between the two germline ends. The CDR3 extends over 17 amino acids. CDR3 nucleotides: TGTGCCAGCAGCTTTTGGGGGGGCCGAGGCTCTGGAAACACCATATATTTT. Translating gives CASSFWGGRGSGNTIYF. Filled out from reference TRBV5-8 and TRBJ1-3, the complete variable domain reads EAGVTQSPTHLIKTRGQQATLRCSPISGHTSVYWYQQALGLGLQFLLWYDEGEERNRGNFPPRFSGRQFPNYSSELNVNALELEDSALYLCASSFWGGRGSGNTIYFGEGSWLTVV.

The chain couples TRBV24-1 to TRBJ2-3; tentative D call: TRBD2 (5 bases). This CDR3 comprises 14 residues. Trimming removed 3 bases from V and 4 bases from J, with 10 bases in between. Looked up from germline, CDR1 is KGHDR and CDR2 is SFDVKD. CDR3 amino acids: CATSDRRGSDTQYF. CDR3 DNA: TGTGCCACCAGTGATCGGCGAGGGTCAGATACGCAGTATTTT.

This clone has a single count. J is TRBJ1-5 and V is TRBV19; weak D call: TRBD1 (5 bases). V shed 2 bases and J shed 4 bases, with 9 bases lying between them. Germline V gives CDR1 LNHDA, CDR2 SQIVND (reference sequence). The CDR3 consists of 14 residues. In DNA, the CDR3 is TGTGCCAGTAGTATAACAGGCCTGAATCAGCCCCAGCATTTT. Residues: CASSITGLNQPQHF.

This chain links TRBV19 with TRBJ2-7, with D maybe TRBD1 (6 bases). The CDR3 has 14 residues. Per germline, CDR1 LNHDA and CDR2 SQIVND (reference sequence). The V gene lost 7 bases and the J gene lost 6 bases, with 19 bases spanning the gap. CDR3 residues: CASKIRQGQGEQYF. CDR3 DNA sequence: TGTGCCAGTAAGATTCGGCAGGGGCAGGGCGAGCAGTACTTC.

This sequence joins TRBV6-2 or TRBV6-3 and TRBJ1-1, with 7 bases aligning to TRBD1. CDR1 is MNHEY, CDR2 SVGEGT, per germline. Trimming at V came to 6 bases and at J to 13 bases, leaving 17 bases not matched to a gene. The CDR3 totals 14 residues. The chain's CDR3 is CASSRGQQSLGDFF. DNA of the CDR3: TGTGCCAGCAGCCGGGGACAGCAGTCTTTGGGGGATTTCTTT.

The chain combines TRBV5-1 with TRBJ1-2; TRBD1 matches at 7 bases. The ends lost 1 base at V and 8 bases at J; junction bases unmatched: 11. Germline CDR1 and CDR2: SGHRS and YFSETQ. CDR3 length: 15 amino acids. For the CDR3, the DNA is TGCGCCAGCAGCTTGTCGCAGGGGGAAATCAGAGGCTACACCTTC. Translated: CASSLSQGEIRGYTF.

This rearrangement joins TRBV19 to TRBJ2-3; D remains unclear. The V end lost 6 bases, the J end lost 2 bases, and 9 bases lay between the germline ends. CDR3 size: 13 residues. Germline V gene data show CDR1 as LNHDA and CDR2 as SQIVND (reference sequence). The CDR3 sequence: CASRRIFTDTQYF. The CDR3 DNA follows: TGTGCCAGTAGGCGAATCTTCACAGATACGCAGTATTTT.

The gene calls are TRBV5-1 and TRBJ1-2; TRBD1 might be the D (6 bases). The CDR3 extends over 14 amino acids. CDR1 and CDR2 (germline): SGHRS, YFSETQ. The V and J ends lost 2 bases and 3 bases respectively, with 11 bases between them. The CDR3 DNA follows: TGCGCCAGCAGCTTCAGGGGCGCAGACTATGGCTACACCTTC. It yields the protein CASSFRGADYGYTF. Full variable domain (outside the CDR3, taken from reference TRBV5-1 and TRBJ1-2): KAGVTQTPRYLIKTRGQQVTLSCSPISGHRSVSWYQQTPGQGLQFLFEYFSETQRNKGNFPGRFSGRQFSNSRSEMNVSTLELGDSALYLCASSFRGADYGYTFGSGTRLTVV.

The CDR3 here is CATSDLFSDRVGTGELFF. The CDR3, as DNA: TGTGCCACCAGTGATTTATTCTCGGACAGGGTAGGAACCGGGGAGCTGTTTTTT. The chain uses TRBV24-1 and TRBJ2-2, with 8 bases identical to TRBD1. Germline loops: CDR1 KGHDR, CDR2 SFDVKD. This CDR3 is 18 amino acids long. V lost 1 base to trimming and J lost 5 bases; unmatched junction nucleotides: 11.

The chain has TRBV6-5 and TRBJ1-1; D is unclear. V shed 5 bases and J shed 8 bases, with 15 bases lying between them. The CDR3 consists of 13 residues. In germline, CDR1 is MNHEY, CDR2 SVGAGI. The CDR3 DNA is TGTGCCAGCAGTAAGGACGGGAGGTACGAAGCTTTCTTT. It encodes CASSKDGRYEAFF.

The rearrangement uses TRBV9 and TRBJ2-3; TRBD2 matches at 8 bases. Germline CDR1 is SGDLS and CDR2 is YYNGEE. CDR3 length equals 13 residues. The V segment lost 7 bases and the J segment 4 bases; nucleotides outside the gene matches: 5. This chain's CDR3 is CASEGLEADTQYF. CDR3 in DNA: TGTGCCAGCGAGGGACTAGAGGCAGATACGCAGTATTTT.

A note on this clone: Because it lacks the conserved phenylalanine or tryptophan at the end, this CDR3 is likely a read error. The DNA is omitted, as the CDR3 cannot be located on it reliably, and the CDR3 follows TCRdb's listing. J is TRBJ1-1 and V is TRBV2. Germline-derived CDR1 and CDR2 are SNHLY and FYNNEI. The length of the CDR3 is 11 amino acids, counting both ends. This chain's CDR3 is CASSEAPGRLE.

V is TRBV25-1 and J is TRBJ2-1; weak D call: TRBD2 (6 bases). Looked up from germline, CDR1 is MGHDK and CDR2 is SYGVNS. Deletions cut 6 bases from V and 7 bases from J, with 13 bases between. The CDR3 is 13 amino acids. CDR3 coding DNA: TGTGCCAGCAGGGGGGATGCGGGGAATGAGCAGTTCTTC. This codes for CASRGDAGNEQFF.

V is TRBV15 and J is TRBJ1-1; D possibly corresponds to TRBD1 (5 bases). V lost 6 bases, J lost 4 bases, and 18 bases lay in between. Per the germline V gene, CDR1 is LNHNV and CDR2 is YYDKDF (reference sequence). The length of the CDR3 is 15 residues. The CDR3 DNA sequence: TGTGCCACCAGAGACCCGACAGCGGGAGGCACTGAAGCTTTCTTT. Its protein product is CATRDPTAGGTEAFF.

The rearrangement links TRBV18 to TRBJ2-2; 12 bases are a match to TRBD1. Germline-derived CDR1 and CDR2 are KGHSH and LQKENI. The CDR3 is made up of 18 amino acids. J was trimmed by 0 bases and V by 4 bases; bases with no gene match: 6. The CDR3 region has the DNA TGTGCCAGCTCACTCCGGGACAGGGGGCTTTCGAACACCGGGGAGCTGTTTTTT. Protein: CASSLRDRGLSNTGELFF. The full variable domain, completed using reference TRBV18 and TRBJ2-2, is NAGVMQNPRHLVRRRGQEARLRCSPMKGHSHVYWYRQLPEEGLKFMVYLQKENIIDESGMPKERFSAEFPKEGPSILRIQQVVRGDSAAYFCASSLRDRGLSNTGELFFGEGSRLTVL.

The rearrangement links TRBV5-1 to TRBJ1-2; D is perhaps TRBD1 (5 bases). Between the trimmed V and J ends, which lost 0 bases and 6 bases, there was a span of 12 bases. The CDR3 covers 14 residues. Germline-derived CDR1 and CDR2 are SGHRS and YFSETQ. CDR3 bases: TGCGCCAGCAGCTTGGCCAGTCAGGGAAATGGCTACACCTTC. Amino acids: CASSLASQGNGYTF. The whole variable domain, filled in from reference TRBV5-1 and TRBJ1-2, reads KAGVTQTPRYLIKTRGQQVTLSCSPISGHRSVSWYQQTPGQGLQFLFEYFSETQRNKGNFPGRFSGRQFSNSRSEMNVSTLELGDSALYLCASSLASQGNGYTFGSGTRLTVV.

The chain uses TRBV5-4 and TRBJ2-4; 8 nucleotides agree with TRBD1. The V gene's germline CDR1 is SGHNT and CDR2 YYREEE (reference sequence). The V segment lost 3 bases and the J segment 6 bases; nucleotides outside the gene matches: 11. The CDR3 has 16 residues. The CDR3 is CASSSELGTGGNIQYF. In nucleotides, the CDR3 is TGTGCCAGCAGCTCGGAGTTGGGGACAGGTGGAAACATTCAGTACTTC.

The rearrangement links TRBV27 to TRBJ2-3, with a possible D match to TRBD1 (6 bases). The CDR3 sequence is 16 residues long. Trimming took off 0 bases at V and 1 base at J, with 11 bases between the two ends. Germline-derived CDR1 and CDR2 are MNHEY and SMNVEV (reference sequence). CDR3 sequence reads: CASSLSGDIRTDTQYF. The CDR3, as DNA: TGTGCCAGCAGTTTATCGGGGGACATACGCACAGATACGCAGTATTTT.

This sequence joins TRBV9 and TRBJ1-6; maybe TRBD1 (6 bases). CDR3 length: 16 residues. Germline V gene data show CDR1 as SGDLS and CDR2 as YYNGEE. Trimming took 0 bases from V and 10 from J, leaving 17 bases between them. As DNA, the CDR3 is TGTGCCAGCAGCGTAGGACAGACAAGAGGGGGATCACCCCTCCACTTT. This sequence encodes CASSVGQTRGGSPLHF.